These 6 T cell receptor beta chains were all obtained from the same sample, sequenced in a study of T cell responses to AZD1222 COVID-19 vaccine. Produced via immunoSEQ multiplex PCR; TCRdb's table is partial and in-frame only. The sample holds some 99,000 clones; about nine tenths are singletons and the top ten take around 7%. The sequencing here drew on peripheral blood, taken on day 0 of AZD1222 vaccination. These TCRs come from an adult in good health.

The rearrangement joins TRBV2 to TRBJ2-7, with D unclear. V was pared by 8 bases and J by 4 bases, with 9 bases between. There are 11 residues in the CDR3. The V gene's germline CDR1 is SNHLY and CDR2 FYNNEI. CDR3 amino acids: CASGSYYEQYF. The CDR3 DNA follows: TGTGCCAGCGGAAGTTATTACGAGCAGTACTTC.

This chain connects TRBV5-1 to TRBJ1-3, with D possibly TRBD1 on 6 matching bases. CDR3 size: 15 residues. CDR1 and CDR2 from the germline V gene are SGHRS and YFSETQ. V was shortened by 4 bases and J by 0 bases, with 11 bases between the two germline ends. For the CDR3, the DNA is TGCGCCAGCAGCCTCGACAGGCCCTCTGGAAACACCATATATTTT. Protein sequence: CASSLDRPSGNTIYF.

J is TRBJ1-1 and V is TRBV19, with D perhaps TRBD1 (6 bases). Trimming shortened V by 5 bases and J by 10 bases, and 20 bases separated the two germline ends. The germline V gene encodes CDR1 LNHDA and CDR2 SQIVND (reference sequence). This CDR3 comprises 14 residues. This CDR3 is CASSEGGGVRRAFF. In nucleotides, the CDR3 is TGTGCCAGTAGTGAGGGGGGCGGCGTACGGAGAGCTTTCTTT.

This chain joins TRBV11-2 and TRBJ2-7; D unclear. Looked up from germline, CDR1 is SGHAT and CDR2 is FQNNGV. The CDR3 has 13 amino acids. Deletions cut 1 base from V and 4 bases from J, with 8 bases between. CDR3 sequence (DNA): TGTGCCAGCAGCTTAGGGGCGGAATACGAGCAGTACTTC. Translation: CASSLGAEYEQYF. Complete variable domain (other parts from reference TRBV11-2 and TRBJ2-7): EAGVAQSPRYKIIEKRQSVAFWCNPISGHATLYWYQQILGQGPKLLIQFQNNGVVDDSQLPKDRFSAERLKGVDSTLKIQPAKLEDSAVYLCASSLGAEYEQYFGPGTRLTVT.

The V call is TRBV10-2, the J call TRBJ1-2; D remains unclear. This CDR3 comprises 12 residues. From germline, CDR1 is WSHSY and CDR2 SAAADI. The V end was cut by 6 bases, the J end by 3 bases, with 8 bases between. In nucleotides, the CDR3 is TGCGCCAGCAGGGGTGTCGACTATGGCTACACCTTC. This gives the protein CASRGVDYGYTF.

This chain connects TRBV12-5 to TRBJ1-3, with a possible D match to TRBD1 (5 bases). The CDR3 has 15 residues. From germline, CDR1 is LGHNT and CDR2 FRNRAP. Trimming removed 4 bases from V and 0 bases from J, with 10 bases in between. Written as DNA, the CDR3 is TGTGCTAGTGGTTCGGGACGGTACTCTGGAAACACCATATATTTT. Its protein is CASGSGRYSGNTIYF.